The 13 T cell receptor beta chains given below trace back to one sample, sequenced in a study of blood T cell repertoires in COVID-19. Clones were read by immunoSEQ multiplex PCR, and TCRdb kept only the in-frame ones, dropping some. Among more than 150,000 clones listed, 65% to 90% were seen once. The source material was peripheral blood. The source of these receptors is a woman aged 50 to 65 with acute or convalescent COVID-19.

The gene calls are TRBV4-2 and TRBJ2-3, with 12 bases fitting TRBD2. CDR1 is LGHNA, CDR2 YNFKEQ, per germline. With V trimmed by 4 bases and J by 3 bases, 5 bases remained unmatched. The CDR3 length is 16 residues. The DNA for the CDR3 is TGTGCCAGCAGCCGCCTAGCGGGGGGGAGGACAGATACGCAGTATTTT. Amino acids: CASSRLAGGRTDTQYF.

This rearrangement joins TRBV18 to TRBJ2-1, with 7 nucleotides matching TRBD1. Germline CDR1 KGHSH, CDR2 LQKENI. J was trimmed by 8 bases and V by 5 bases; bases with no gene match: 9. There are 14 residues in the CDR3. The CDR3 DNA is TGTGCCAGCTCATCGTATGACAGGGATCATGAGCAGTTCTTC. Its translation is CASSSYDRDHEQFF.

V is TRBV5-1 and J is TRBJ2-5; D is unresolved. Trimming cost V 2 bases and J 7 bases, with 3 bases left between them. This CDR3 has 10 amino acids. Germline V gives CDR1 SGHRS, CDR2 YFSETQ. The CDR3 DNA sequence: TGCGCCAGCAGCTTTAGGACCCAGTACTTC. It is translated as CASSFRTQYF.

The CDR3 DNA is TGTGCCAGCAGTAGGAGCACTGAAGCTTTCTTT. Translating it yields CASSRSTEAFF. V and J are TRBV28 and TRBJ1-1; D remains unclear. The CDR3 totals 11 residues. Germline CDR1 MDHEN, CDR2 SYDVKM. V lost 5 bases to trimming and J lost 4 bases, with 5 bases between them.

The chain is built from TRBV2 and TRBJ2-1, with D tentatively TRBD1 (5 bases). CDR3 size: 14 residues. The germline CDR1 and CDR2 sequences are SNHLY and FYNNEI. V was clipped by 0 bases and J by 6 bases, with 9 bases between them. The CDR3 nucleotides read TGTGCCAGCAGTGAAGCCGACCAGGGCAATGAGCAGTTCTTC. Its translation: CASSEADQGNEQFF.

The V call is TRBV14, the J call TRBJ2-1, with 8 positions matching TRBD1. The V gene end was trimmed by 2 bases and the J gene end by 7 bases; junction bases not matched to a gene: 1. CDR1 and CDR2 (germline): SGHDN, FVKESK. CDR3 length equals 13 residues. CDR3 sequence: CASSQYRGNEQFF. The CDR3 coding sequence is TGTGCCAGCAGCCAATACAGGGGGAATGAGCAGTTCTTC.

This chain uses TRBV7-2 with TRBJ2-1; TRBD2 matches 10 bases. CDR3 length: 17 amino acids. Germline lookup yields CDR1 SGHTA and CDR2 FQGNSA. V lost 5 bases to trimming and J lost 5 bases; unmatched junction nucleotides: 12. This CDR3 is CASSAMKLAGLNNEQFF. CDR3 sequence (DNA): TGTGCCAGCAGCGCCATGAAACTAGCGGGGCTTAACAATGAGCAGTTCTTC.

The chain is built from TRBV6-5 and TRBJ1-4, with unresolved D. Germline V gene sequence: CDR1 MNHEY, CDR2 SVGAGI. V was trimmed by 5 bases and J by 3 bases, leaving 7 bases between them. This CDR3 is 13 amino acids long. The CDR3 is CASSRWSNEKLFF. The DNA of the CDR3 is TGTGCCAGCAGTCGGTGGTCTAATGAAAAACTGTTTTTT.

J is TRBJ1-5 and V is TRBV4-3, with D possibly being TRBD1 (6 bases). The CDR3 runs to 15 residues. Trimming removed 0 bases at V and 7 bases at J, with 13 bases between. The germline CDR1 and CDR2 sequences are LGHNA and YSLEER. CDR3 sequence: CASSQDPGGPQPQHF. The CDR3 DNA sequence: TGCGCCAGCAGCCAAGATCCGGGGGGCCCCCAGCCCCAGCATTTT.

This clone turned up a few times. J is TRBJ2-1 and V is TRBV27; TRBD2 aligns across 9 bases. This CDR3 region has 16 residues. V lost 4 bases, J lost 8 bases, and 12 bases stayed unmatched. The V gene's germline CDR1 is MNHEY and CDR2 SMNVEV (reference sequence). The CDR3 sequence is CASSSTLAGVLDEQFF. The CDR3 bases are TGTGCCAGCAGTTCCACACTAGCGGGCGTCTTGGATGAGCAGTTCTTC.

The chain has TRBV15 and TRBJ1-4; D gene ambiguous. V lost 5 bases to trimming and J lost 7 bases, with 14 bases between them. The germline CDR1 and CDR2 sequences are LNHNV and YYDKDF (reference sequence). The CDR3 extends over 14 amino acids. CDR3 DNA: TGTGCCACCAGCCCCCGGTCCGGGAGTGAAAAACTGTTTTTT. Translation: CATSPRSGSEKLFF.

The V call is TRBV3-1 (or the pseudogene TRBV3-2), the J call TRBJ2-1; tentative D call: TRBD2 (6 bases). Germline V lookup: CDR1 LGHDT, CDR2 YNNKEL (reference sequence). V lost 3 bases and J lost 13, with 22 bases in between. The CDR3 covers 15 residues. CDR3 sequence (DNA): TGTGCCAGCAGCCAGGCGGGGAAATGGGGGGAAGCCCAGTTCTTC. This codes for CASSQAGKWGEAQFF.

The rearrangement uses TRBV2 and TRBJ2-1, with D hard to call. Trimming removed 5 bases from V and 5 bases from J, with 13 bases in between. The germline V gene has CDR1 SNHLY and CDR2 FYNNEI. The CDR3 loop spans 14 amino acids. The CDR3 coding sequence is TGTGCCAGCAGTCCCACGGTCACCCACAATGAGCAGTTCTTC. This translates into CASSPTVTHNEQFF.